Sequencing of this T cell receptor beta chain was carried out in a study of shared clonotypes between healthy human individuals. Produced via immunoSEQ multiplex PCR; TCRdb's table is partial and in-frame only. The sample consists of 1.5 million to 2.5 million clones, less than 95% of them appearing once. In the naive CD8 group, cells lacked CD45RO and were positively selected for CCR7, so terminally differentiated effector memory CD45RA+ cells were left out. Germline-derived CDR1 and CDR2 are MNHEY and SMNVEV (reference sequence). With 2 bases clipped from V and 8 bases from J, the junction kept 9 bases outside the gene matches. The CDR3 spans 15 residues.

This TCR came from a man between 18 and 29 years old in good health. This chain links TRBV27 with TRBJ2-1; 7 bases line up with TRBD2. The sample taken for sequencing was naive CD8+ T cells sorted from blood. CDR3 sequence reads: CASSLPPGLPHEQFF. The CDR3 DNA reads TGTGCCAGCAGTTTACCCCCGGGACTACCTCATGAGCAGTTCTTC.